This TCR beta chain was sequenced for a study of CD8+CD57+ T cells in acquired aplastic anemia. Study-level background: Healthy donors had, on average, approximately 9.9 million reads for their CD4+ cells. General observations from the study: In common between the patients and the controls were twenty-nine CD8+ CDR3 sequences. Significance was not reached for CD8+ Simpson's diversity between patients and controls.

TCR beta VDJ combinations and CDR3 sequences were profiled from genomic DNA. TCRdb itself ran the reads through MiXCR, one entry per CDR3 protein. The sample gives some 200,000 distinct CDR3 sequences, 61% of which show up once; around 28% is in the top ten. For this clonotype: The target antigen is unknown.

Trimming removed 5 bases at V and 5 bases at J, with 15 bases between. The V gene's germline CDR1 is SGHVS and CDR2 FQNEAQ. The CDR3 loop spans 14 amino acids. This sequence originates from a human donor in good health. V usage is TRBV7-8 and J usage is TRBJ1-2; maybe TRBD1 (5 bases). Specimen: sorted CD4+, CD8+, or CD8+CD57+ T cells (not recorded which) from PBMCs. The CDR3 nucleotides read TGTGCCAGCAGCCCAGAGGGGTACGGGTATGGCTACACCTTC. Translated, it gives CASSPEGYGYGYTF. Supplemented by reference TRBV7-8 and TRBJ1-2, the full variable domain reads GAGVSQSPRYKVAKRGQDVALRCDPISGHVSLFWYQQALGQGPEFLTYFQNEAQLDKSGLPSDRFFAERPEGSVSTLKIQRTQQEDSAVYLCASSPEGYGYGYTFGSGTRLTVV.